This entry lists 21 T cell receptor beta chains sequenced from one sample in a study of T cell changes during pregnancy in multiple sclerosis. Sequenced by immunoSEQ multiplex PCR; TCRdb stores in-frame clones only, minus some. This sample has about 20,000 clones, with about 87% found just once. The input for sequencing was CD8+ T cells from peripheral blood mononuclear cells, taken in the third trimester of pregnancy. The receptors were gathered from a female donor in good health, enrolled as a control in a pregnancy study.

The CDR3 region has the DNA TGTGCCAGCTCACAGGCGGGGGGGCCTCGGGAGCAGTACTTC. This gives the protein CASSQAGGPREQYF. V is TRBV18 and J is TRBJ2-7, with 9 bases matching TRBD2. CDR3 length equals 14 residues. V shed 4 bases and J 7 bases; nucleotides not matched to a gene: 8. Germline CDR1 and CDR2: KGHSH and LQKENI.

This CDR3 is CASSQGTSGGADTQYF. Here the CDR3 DNA reads TGTGCCAGCAGCCAAGGGACTAGCGGGGGGGCAGATACGCAGTATTTT. The chain carries TRBV7-9 and TRBJ2-3; 16 bases line up with TRBD2. Germline V lookup: CDR1 SEHNR, CDR2 FQNEAQ (reference sequence). This CDR3 comprises 16 residues. V gave up 5 bases and J gave up 4 bases; unmatched junction bases: 3.

J is TRBJ2-7 and V is TRBV28; 11 positions match TRBD1. The CDR3 length is 14 residues. Germline-derived CDR1 and CDR2 are MDHEN and SYDVKM. With V trimmed by 9 bases and J by 7 bases, 11 bases remained unmatched. The CDR3, as DNA: TGTGCCAGTACCACCGGGACAGGGGGTTTGGAGCAGTACTTC. Its protein product is CASTTGTGGLEQYF.

This chain joins TRBV5-1 and TRBJ2-7; 8 bases match TRBD1. The V gene's germline CDR1 is SGHRS and CDR2 YFSETQ. V gave up 4 bases and J gave up 3 bases; unmatched junction bases: 3. There are 13 residues in the CDR3. CDR3 in DNA: TGCGCCAGCAGCGCACAGGGGGGCTACGAGCAGTACTTC. It is translated as CASSAQGGYEQYF.

This clone was found a few times. V and J are TRBV4-2 and TRBJ2-2; 12 positions match TRBD2. After removal of 3 bases from V and 5 bases from J, the junction contained 4 bases not matched to a gene. There are 16 residues in the CDR3. Per germline, CDR1 LGHNA and CDR2 YNFKEQ. CDR3 protein: CASSHTGLAGTGELFF. The CDR3 nucleotides are TGTGCCAGCAGCCATACCGGACTAGCGGGGACCGGGGAGCTGTTTTTT.

The chain combines TRBV4-1 with TRBJ2-5, with 10 bases that match TRBD2. The DNA end is a closer match to TRBJ2-7, so the J assignment may be wrong. This CDR3 has 16 amino acids. Germline CDR1 is MGHRA and CDR2 is YSYEKL. The CDR3 here is CASSQQQASGSYEQYF. CDR3 DNA: TGCGCCAGCAGCCAACAGCAGGCTAGCGGGAGCTACGAGCAGTACTTC.

CDR3 amino acids: CSVDAGGSEGYTF. CDR3 bases: TGCAGCGTTGACGCAGGGGGCAGTGAGGGCTACACCTTC. The chain carries TRBV29-1 and TRBJ1-2, with 8 bases that match TRBD1. This CDR3 contains 13 residues. Germline V lookup: CDR1 SQVTM, CDR2 ANQGSEA. V trimming: 3 bases; J trimming: 8 bases; junction bases outside the gene matches: 8. Drawing the rest from reference TRBV29-1 and TRBJ1-2, the complete variable domain is SAVISQKPSRDICQRGTSLTIQCQVDSQVTMMFWYRQQPGQSLTLIATANQGSEATYESGFVIDKFPISRPNLTFSTLTVSNMSPEDSSIYLCSVDAGGSEGYTFGSGTRLTVV.

This clone occurred once. The chain employs TRBV7-3 and TRBJ2-5; 10 positions agree with TRBD2. This CDR3 contains 15 residues. CDR1 and CDR2 (germline): SGHTA, FQGTGA. V gave up 4 bases and J gave up 1 base; unmatched junction bases: 3. CDR3 sequence: CASSSGTSAQETQYF. CDR3 bases: TGTGCCAGCAGCTCCGGGACTAGCGCCCAAGAGACCCAGTACTTC.

This clone was seen only a few times. This chain uses TRBV14 with TRBJ2-7; perhaps TRBD2 as D (5 bases). The CDR3 runs 14 residues. Germline values: CDR1 SGHDN, CDR2 FVKESK. Trimming took off 4 bases at V and 2 bases at J, with 12 bases between the two ends. The CDR3 DNA reads TGTGCCAGCAGCCGAAACGGGGAGACCTACGAGCAGTACTTC. Encoded protein: CASSRNGETYEQYF.

This clone has a handful of counts. The chain is built from TRBV30 and TRBJ2-5; 7 bases fit TRBD1. V shed 5 bases and J 0 bases; nucleotides not matched to a gene: 6. Germline CDR1 reads GTSNPN; CDR2 reads SVGIG (reference sequence). The CDR3 runs 14 residues. CDR3 sequence (DNA): TGTGCCTGGGGTATTGGACAGGACCAAGAGACCCAGTACTTC. Its translation is CAWGIGQDQETQYF. The full variable domain, completed using reference TRBV30 and TRBJ2-5, is SQTIHQWPATLVQPVGSPLSLECTVEGTSNPNLYWYRQAAGRGLQLLFYSVGIGQISSEVPQNLSASRPQDRQFILSSKKLLLSDSGFYLCAWGIGQDQETQYFGPGTRLLVL.

V usage is TRBV2 and J usage is TRBJ1-2, with TRBD1 matching over 8 bases. CDR1 and CDR2 (germline): SNHLY, FYNNEI. The CDR3 runs to 14 residues. Germline trimming cut 4 bases from V and 1 base from J; bases unmatched to any gene: 2. The CDR3 is CASSAGQVNYGYTF. For the CDR3, the DNA is TGTGCCAGCAGTGCGGGACAGGTTAACTATGGCTACACCTTC.

This clone appeared once. The chain carries TRBV7-2 and TRBJ2-1; 14 bases line up with TRBD2. The germline V gene has CDR1 SGHTA and CDR2 FQGNSA. Trimming at V came to 1 base and at J to 0 bases, leaving 5 bases not matched to a gene. The CDR3 runs 19 residues. Written as DNA, the CDR3 is TGTGCCAGCAGCTTAGGGACTAGCGGGAGGCCGAGCTCCTACAATGAGCAGTTCTTC. This sequence encodes CASSLGTSGRPSSYNEQFF.

This clone ranks as medium-sized. This chain connects TRBV27 to TRBJ1-6; unclear D gene. Germline V gene lookup returns CDR1 MNHEY and CDR2 SMNVEV (reference sequence). The CDR3 has 13 amino acids. V was shortened by 2 bases and J by 10 bases, with 9 bases between the two germline ends. The DNA for the CDR3 is TGTGCCAGCAGTTTAATCCGGGAGTCACCCCTCCACTTT. It encodes CASSLIRESPLHF.

The V and J genes are TRBV4-2 and TRBJ2-5; weak D call: TRBD2 (7 bases). The V end lost 4 bases, the J end lost 1 base, and 13 bases lay between the germline ends. The CDR3 runs to 15 residues. CDR1 LGHNA and CDR2 YNFKEQ come from the germline V gene. The CDR3 DNA is TGTGCCAGCAGCCCAAGGGGGGAGGGCCAAGAGACCCAGTACTTC. It codes for CASSPRGEGQETQYF.

The rearrangement joins TRBV5-6 to TRBJ2-2; D possibly corresponds to TRBD1 (6 bases). Germline assignment: CDR1 SGHDT and CDR2 YYEEEE. The V gene lost 0 bases and the J gene lost 4 bases, with 13 bases spanning the gap. The CDR3 length is 16 residues. The CDR3 loop is CASSLEYGQTTGELFF. Written as DNA, the CDR3 is TGTGCCAGCAGCTTGGAGTACGGACAGACCACCGGGGAGCTGTTTTTT.

This clone was seen a single time. The chain is built from TRBV5-1 and TRBJ2-7; 12 nucleotides match TRBD2. The J segment lost 4 bases and the V segment lost 1 base, leaving 6 bases of the junction unmatched. The germline V gene encodes CDR1 SGHRS and CDR2 YFSETQ. The CDR3 has 16 amino acids. The CDR3 DNA sequence: TGCGCCAGCAGCTTGATACTAGCGGGAGGAGTGTACGAGCAGTACTTC. Protein product: CASSLILAGGVYEQYF.

The chain links TRBV5-1 to TRBJ2-2, with TRBD2 matching 7 bases. This CDR3 has 15 residues. Germline trimming cut 4 bases from V and 3 bases from J; bases unmatched to any gene: 6. Germline CDR1 SGHRS, CDR2 YFSETQ. CDR3 DNA sequence: TGCGCCAGCAGCCCTCTAGCGGTAGACACCGGGGAGCTGTTTTTT. It specifies CASSPLAVDTGELFF. Full variable domain (remainder filled in from reference TRBV5-1 and TRBJ2-2): KAGVTQTPRYLIKTRGQQVTLSCSPISGHRSVSWYQQTPGQGLQFLFEYFSETQRNKGNFPGRFSGRQFSNSRSEMNVSTLELGDSALYLCASSPLAVDTGELFFGEGSRLTVL.

This clone was recorded only once. This chain links TRBV7-9 with TRBJ2-7, with D possibly being TRBD1 (6 bases). CDR1 is SEHNR and CDR2 is FQNEAQ in the germline V gene (reference sequence). The CDR3 covers 12 residues. V lost 5 bases to trimming and J lost 4 bases, with 9 bases between them. CDR3 nucleotides: TGTGCCAGCAGCCTTACAGGGTACGAGCAGTACTTC. This codes for CASSLTGYEQYF.

The rearrangement uses TRBV18 and TRBJ2-3; TRBD1 aligns across 8 bases. This CDR3 comprises 17 residues. After removal of 0 bases from V and 3 bases from J, the junction contained 8 bases not matched to a gene. The germline gives CDR1 KGHSH, CDR2 LQKENI. The DNA of the CDR3 is TGTGCCAGCTCACCACCAGATAAGCAGGGGGCTACAGATACGCAGTATTTT. Its translation is CASSPPDKQGATDTQYF. Drawing the rest from reference TRBV18 and TRBJ2-3, the complete variable domain is NAGVMQNPRHLVRRRGQEARLRCSPMKGHSHVYWYRQLPEEGLKFMVYLQKENIIDESGMPKERFSAEFPKEGPSILRIQQVVRGDSAAYFCASSPPDKQGATDTQYFGPGTRLTVL.

The gene calls are TRBV7-8 and TRBJ2-2, with a possible D match to TRBD2 (6 bases). The V end was cut by 1 base, the J end by 8 bases, with 20 bases between. CDR1 SGHVS and CDR2 FQNEAQ come from the germline V gene. The CDR3 has 17 residues. CDR3 DNA sequence: TGTGCCAGCAGCTTAGAGGGTATTAGCGGCACCGATGGGGAGCTGTTTTTT. This encodes CASSLEGISGTDGELFF. The whole variable domain, filled in from reference TRBV7-8 and TRBJ2-2, reads GAGVSQSPRYKVAKRGQDVALRCDPISGHVSLFWYQQALGQGPEFLTYFQNEAQLDKSGLPSDRFFAERPEGSVSTLKIQRTQQEDSAVYLCASSLEGISGTDGELFFGEGSRLTVL.

This clone was recorded only once. The chain recombines TRBV13 with TRBJ1-1; the match to TRBD1 covers 8 bases. V was pared by 3 bases and J by 2 bases, with 5 bases of the junction left unmatched. The CDR3 has 15 residues. Germline CDR1 and CDR2: PRHDT and FYEKMQ (reference sequence). The CDR3 is CASSLAGQGNTEAFF. The CDR3 nucleotides are TGTGCCAGCAGCTTGGCAGGACAGGGCAACACTGAAGCTTTCTTT.